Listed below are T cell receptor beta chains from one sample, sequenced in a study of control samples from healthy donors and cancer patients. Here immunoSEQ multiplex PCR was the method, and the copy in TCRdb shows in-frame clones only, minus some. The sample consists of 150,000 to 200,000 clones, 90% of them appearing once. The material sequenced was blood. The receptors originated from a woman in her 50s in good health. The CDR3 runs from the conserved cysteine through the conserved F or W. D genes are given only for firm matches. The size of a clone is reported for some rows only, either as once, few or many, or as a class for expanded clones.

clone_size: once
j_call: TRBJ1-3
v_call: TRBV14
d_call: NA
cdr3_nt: TGTGCCAGCAGCCAAGTGGGAGGGAGCTCTGGAAACACCATATATTTT
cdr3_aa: CASSQVGGSSGNTIYF

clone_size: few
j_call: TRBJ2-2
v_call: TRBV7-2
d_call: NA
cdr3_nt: TGTGCCAGCAGCTTAGGAGGGGGCACCGGGGAGCTGTTTTTT
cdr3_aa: CASSLGGGTGELFF

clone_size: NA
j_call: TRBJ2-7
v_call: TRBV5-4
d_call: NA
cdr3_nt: TGTGCCAGCAGCTTGGCCGCGACCTACGAGCAGTACTTC
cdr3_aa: CASSLAATYEQYF

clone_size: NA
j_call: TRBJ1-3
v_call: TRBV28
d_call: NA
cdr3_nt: TGTGCCAGCAGCCATCGGCCGAGCTCTGGAAACACCATATATTTT
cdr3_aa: CASSHRPSSGNTIYF

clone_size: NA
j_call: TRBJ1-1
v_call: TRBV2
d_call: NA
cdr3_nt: TGTGCCAGCAGGTTCGGGTTTGAAGCTTTCTTT
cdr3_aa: CASRFGFEAFF

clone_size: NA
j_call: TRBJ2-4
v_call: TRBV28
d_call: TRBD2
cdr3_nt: TGTGCCAGCAGTGGGCCTAGCGGACTAAACATTCAGTACTTC
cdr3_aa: CASSGPSGLNIQYF

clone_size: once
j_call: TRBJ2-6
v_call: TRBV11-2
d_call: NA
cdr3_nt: TGTGCCAGCAGCTTCCGCCTCCTGGGGTCGCCTGGGGCCAACGTCCTGACTTTC
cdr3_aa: CASSFRLLGSPGANVLTF

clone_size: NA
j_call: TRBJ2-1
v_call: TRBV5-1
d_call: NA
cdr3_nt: TGCGCCAGCAGCTTGGAGGCCAGCTCCAATGAGCAGTTCTTC
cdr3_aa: CASSLEASSNEQFF

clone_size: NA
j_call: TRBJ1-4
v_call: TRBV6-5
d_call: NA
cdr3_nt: TGTGCCAGCAGACTAACAGGGTCTAATGAAAAACTGTTTTTT
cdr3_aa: CASRLTGSNEKLFF

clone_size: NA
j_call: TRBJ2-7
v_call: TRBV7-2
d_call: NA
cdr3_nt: TGTGCCAGCAGCTTTATGTGGGGCTACGAGCAGTACTTC
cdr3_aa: CASSFMWGYEQYF